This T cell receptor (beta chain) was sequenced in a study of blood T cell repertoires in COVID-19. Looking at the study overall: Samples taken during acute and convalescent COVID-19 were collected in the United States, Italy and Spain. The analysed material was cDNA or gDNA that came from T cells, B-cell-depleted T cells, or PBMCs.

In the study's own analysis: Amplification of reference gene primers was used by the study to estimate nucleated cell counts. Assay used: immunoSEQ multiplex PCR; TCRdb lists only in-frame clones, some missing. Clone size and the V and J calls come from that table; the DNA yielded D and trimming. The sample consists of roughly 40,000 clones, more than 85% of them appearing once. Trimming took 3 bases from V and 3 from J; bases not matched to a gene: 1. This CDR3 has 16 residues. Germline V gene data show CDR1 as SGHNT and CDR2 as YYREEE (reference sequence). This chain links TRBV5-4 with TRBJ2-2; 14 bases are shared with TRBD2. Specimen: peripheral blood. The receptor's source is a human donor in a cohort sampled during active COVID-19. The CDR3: CASSSGLAGDTGELFF. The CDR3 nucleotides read TGTGCCAGCAGCTCGGGACTAGCGGGAGACACCGGGGAGCTGTTTTTT.